This T cell receptor beta chain was sequenced in a study of blood T cell repertoires in COVID-19. Study summary: Specimens from acute and convalescent COVID-19 originated in the United States, Italy and Spain.

Measured with immunoSEQ multiplex PCR; TCRdb has only the in-frame clones, and not every one. The sample shows about 220,000 clones, around 81% of them seen only once. This clone was counted only a few times. The sequenced material came from peripheral blood. This sequence was found in a woman aged 30 to 39 who had recovered from COVID-19.

The CDR3 bases are TGTGCCAGCAGTCAGGGGAGGGATCAGCCCCAGCATTTT. Amino acid sequence: CASSQGRDQPQHF. This sequence joins TRBV7-3 and TRBJ1-5, with D perhaps matching TRBD1 (6 bases). Trimming cost V 6 bases and J 5 bases, with 11 bases left between them. Germline values: CDR1 SGHTA, CDR2 FQGTGA. The CDR3 length is 13 residues.